This TCR beta chain was documented in a study of cytomegalovirus exposure and HLA in healthy donors (dated by TCRdb to about 2017). Describing the broader study: An earlier analysis of approximately 550 of the donors reported approximately 300 Gb of sequence data and around 120 million unique TCR beta sequences from about 179 million T cells. Using immunosequencing, the study profiled T cell repertoires from about 610 subjects and related those repertoires to cytomegalovirus serostatus. HLA typing included class I and class II loci at four-digit resolution. In an earlier analysis of a few hundred of the donors, high-throughput TCR beta sequencing was used to judge whether each TCR beta V gene segment behaved as functional or pseudogenic. To predict cytomegalovirus infection status, the study brought together high-throughput TCR immunosequencing, statistical association of individual TCRs with disease status, and machine learning. A separate validation cohort of more than 100 different subjects was used in addition to the approximately 610-subject first cohort. Donor age, sex, ethnicity and CMV serostatus were compiled together with the repertoire data. All discovery cohort repertoires had been generated on a single sequencing platform. Across about 380 genotyped donors of the cohort, an average of roughly 230,000 unique TCR beta nucleotide sequences per donor were sequenced, and about a sixth of those sequences were non-productive. The study aimed to test whether signatures of past pathogen exposure could be identified by cataloging public T cell receptors. A later analysis re-examined previously published TCR beta repertoires from 500 to 700 donors and added high-resolution HLA genotyping to investigate patterns of TCR occurrence. Because of strong linkage in the cohort, a handful of DR-DQ haplotypes were treated as single units for association and clustering. Typing coverage varied by locus: roughly 629-640 donors for A, B, C, DRB1 and DQB1; approximately 500 for DQA1; about 600 for DPA1; around 490 for DPB1. Rather than drawing on any new phenotypic data, the later analysis identified candidate immune exposures from TCR beta sequences and the way those sequences occurred across donors. In a later genetic analysis, genome-wide SNP genotypes for about 65% of the roughly 700 donors were used, and that subset was treated as a discovery cohort. An early release covering about 600 HLA-typed donors comprised 250 to 350 gigabases of sequencing data and 85 million to 100 million unique TCR sequences. The genetic ancestry cluster associated with self-reported Caucasian donors included roughly 84% of the approximately 400 genotyped donors. Overall results and qualifications from the work: Several of the top co-occurrence clusters appeared to be linked to parvovirus B19, influenza, CMV and Epstein-Barr virus, according to a later analysis. HLA typing was unavailable for some donors at each locus, so association tests used only the typed subset. Presence/absence analyses assumed roughly uniform sequencing depth across donors, an assumption that may not hold. According to a later genetic analysis, donors in an Asian-associated ancestry cluster had fewer N-insertions in productive TCRs than the roughly 660-donor mean. The study gave a list of 150 to 200 TCR beta chains associated with cytomegalovirus. Broadly in line with IMGT annotations, most TCR beta V segments showed up in productive rearrangements about 90% or about 30% of the time in an earlier analysis of a few hundred of the donors. The authors suggested that the approach could potentially be extended to other disease states and immunological phenotypes. CMV serostatus was the only immune exposure information available for the cohort. Across donors, most TCR sequences were observed very rarely, whereas some public TCRs were present in many individuals. When HLA alleles, especially DR and DQ, strongly co-occurred, attributing TCR associations to individual alleles was difficult. According to a later analysis, TCR association rates differed among HLA loci, with DRB1 alleles showing the most associated TCRs and HLA-C alleles showing the fewest. A group of highly shared sequence variants was considered likely to be a technical artifact of the sequencing pipeline. Because counts were too low, seventeen rarely observed V segments, including chromosome 9 orphons, were excluded from the earlier analysis of about 500 of the donors. A few of the identified cytomegalovirus-associated TCR beta chains were confirmed in vitro to be specific for cytomegalovirus antigens. A further reported finding was that TCR beta sequences accurately predicted the HLA-A and HLA-B alleles for most subjects in the first cohort. A later analysis found that most CMV-associated TCR beta chains appeared HLA-restricted, with HLA associations seemingly driven largely by CMV exposure. Correlated functional status among segregating V segments might reflect linkage disequilibrium, but an unknown experimental factor could not be ruled out. The 87-base-pair reads could not distinguish some IMGT-functional V segments, including TRBV6-2 and TRBV6-3, so those segments were excluded. In a later analysis, around 15,000 TCR beta sequences were associated with specific HLA alleles at a false discovery rate of 0.05. The classifier was reported to diagnose cytomegalovirus status with high specificity and sensitivity in both the original and validation cohorts. A later genetic analysis associated a missense DCLRE1C variant with V-gene and J-gene trimming of TCR beta chains, and an independent cohort replicated the association. The cohort was sequenced for TCR beta chains only, and without alpha or paired-chain data the features that could be detected were limited. A later analysis found that HLA-associated TCR beta chains were more clonally expanded and had lower generation probabilities than equally common non-associated chains.

On this clone: Its antigen remains undetermined. No base qualities exist here, and no much larger clone lies one base off it.

The germline V gene (reference sequence) sets CDR1 to MNHEY and CDR2 to SMNVEV. At the junction V is shortened by 4 bases and J by 4 bases; bases outside the gene matches: 11. From the cysteine up to the phenylalanine, the CDR3 has a length of 17 residues. Left in the record is the CDR3 DNA by itself, 51 bases read in frame from the first base. The library came from the immunoSEQ multiplex PCR assay. For the multiplex PCR, a mixture combining 60 forward primers for TCR Vbeta segments and 13 reverse primers for TCR Jbeta segments was used. The CDR3 region of rearranged TCR beta genes was amplified from genomic DNA by a multiplex PCR assay. The amplified TCR beta libraries were sequenced on the Illumina HiSeq System as 87-base-pair reads. The study's processing was this. Across the 500 to 850 repertoires, a later analysis counted approximately 75 million unique TCR beta chains, around 10 million of which were shared by at least two donors. To remove PCR and sequencing errors, raw reads were error-corrected and collapsed into unique sequences using a nearest-neighbor algorithm that merged closely related sequences. To assign V, D and J gene segments, CDR3 sequences were aligned to IMGT reference sequences. Each retained sequence needed at least a six-nucleotide match to both a V gene segment and a J gene segment. A rearrangement was called productive if the CDR3 had no stop codons and remained in frame with V and J, and every other rearrangement was called non-productive. Following IMGT convention, CDR3 was defined as the stretch from the second conserved V-encoded cysteine to the conserved J-encoded phenylalanine. The earlier analysis of about 500 of the donors excluded sequences that lacked an unambiguous match to a single V gene segment. In an earlier analysis of 587 of the donors, V segments were called functional above 56.7% productive rearrangements and were called segregating when the between-donor standard deviation exceeded 5%. A statistical classification framework was developed to diagnose cytomegalovirus status using the catalog of TCR beta chain sequences. In a later analysis, TCR nucleotide sequences were compared against IMGT/GENE-DB human TR gene sequences so that V and J genes could be assigned. In a later analysis, CDR3 sequences and most-parsimonious VDJ recombination scenarios were assigned using the TCRdist pipeline. In a later analysis, every TCR beta chain was defined by the combination of its CDR3 amino acid sequence and its V-gene family, and reads without a unique V-gene family were dropped. In a later analysis, fewer than 650 highly shared, low-generation-probability nucleotide sequences were removed to address suspected cross-contamination and a sequencing artifact. A later analysis calculated a clonal expansion index for each public chain from normalized within-repertoire ranks of inferred template counts. Generation probabilities in a later analysis came from a VDJ recombination model fitted to out-of-frame rearrangements, and those results were checked against IGoR. Hypergeometric tests were used in a later analysis to score TCR-TCR, TCR-HLA and TCR-CMV co-occurrence, with a repertoire-size bias correction applied to the TCR pairs. False discovery rates were estimated in a later analysis by permuting HLA or CMV assignments 20 times. In a later analysis, co-occurring TCRs were grouped using DBSCAN, with TCRdist sequence similarity added in when clustering inside HLA-allele-positive subsets. Repertoires with fewer than 30,000 or more than 120,000 public chains were left out of co-occurrence clustering, as were four to six repertoires with anomalous nucleotide sharing. TCRdb obtained this table from immuneACCESS and retained in-frame rearrangements with V and J assigned. These tables miss some clones; where compared with another copy, unresolved V genes account for less than half of the shortfall, and the remainder is unexplained. V, J and clone size are those of that table, while D and trimming were read from the DNA. This sample holds approximately 170,000 clones; approximately 84% were observed only once. Together, the top ten hold 1.3% of the sample.

The cohort comprised several hundred healthy bone marrow donors. At the time of sampling, all cohort members were nominally healthy, though unrecorded immune exposures were likely present. The donor was CMV seropositive and belonged to the group of 250 to 300 seropositive cohort members. Every donor gave a peripheral blood sample, and the peripheral blood mononuclear cells from that sample were used for TCR beta sequencing. Genomic DNA extraction from the blood cell samples was performed with the Qiagen DNeasy Blood Extraction Kit. Sequencing used PBMCs. The TCR sequence derives from a man aged 45 to 65 in good health and CMV-seropositive. The V and J genes are TRBV27 and TRBJ2-1; the junction holds 9 bases that match TRBD2. Here the CDR3 is given as CASSSYDSSGSYNEQFF. The nucleotides read TGTGCCAGCAGTTCCTATGACAGTAGCGGGAGTTACAATGAGCAGTTCTTC.